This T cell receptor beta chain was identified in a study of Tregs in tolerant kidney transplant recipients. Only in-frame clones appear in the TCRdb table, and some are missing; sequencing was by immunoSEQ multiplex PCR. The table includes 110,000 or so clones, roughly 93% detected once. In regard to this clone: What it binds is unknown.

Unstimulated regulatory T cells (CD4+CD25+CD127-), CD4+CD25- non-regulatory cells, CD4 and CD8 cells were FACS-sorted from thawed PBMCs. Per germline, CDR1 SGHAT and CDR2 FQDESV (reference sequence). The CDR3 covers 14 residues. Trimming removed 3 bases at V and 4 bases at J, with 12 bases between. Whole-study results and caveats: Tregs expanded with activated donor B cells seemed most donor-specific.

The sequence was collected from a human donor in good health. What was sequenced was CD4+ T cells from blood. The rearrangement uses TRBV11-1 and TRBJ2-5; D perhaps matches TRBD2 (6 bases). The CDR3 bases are TGTGCCAGCAGCTTCGGAGGGTTAAGAGAGACCCAGTACTTC. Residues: CASSFGGLRETQYF.